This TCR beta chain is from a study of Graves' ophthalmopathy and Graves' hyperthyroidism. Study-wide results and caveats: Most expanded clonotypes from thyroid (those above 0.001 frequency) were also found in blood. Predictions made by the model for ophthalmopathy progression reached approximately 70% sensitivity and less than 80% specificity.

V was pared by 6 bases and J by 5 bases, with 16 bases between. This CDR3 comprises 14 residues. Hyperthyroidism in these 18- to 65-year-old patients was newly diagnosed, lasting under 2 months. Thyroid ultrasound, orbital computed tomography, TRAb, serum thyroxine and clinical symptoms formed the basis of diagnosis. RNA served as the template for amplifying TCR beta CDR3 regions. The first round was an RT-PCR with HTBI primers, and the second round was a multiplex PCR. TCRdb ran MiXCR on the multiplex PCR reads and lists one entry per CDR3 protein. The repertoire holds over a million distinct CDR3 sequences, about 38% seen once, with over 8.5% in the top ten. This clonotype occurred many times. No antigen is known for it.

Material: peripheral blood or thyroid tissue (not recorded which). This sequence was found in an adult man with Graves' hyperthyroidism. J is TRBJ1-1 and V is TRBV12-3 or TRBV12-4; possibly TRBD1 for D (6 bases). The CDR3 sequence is CASRPHREETEAFF. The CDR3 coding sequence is TGTGCCAGCAGACCCCACAGGGAGGAAACTGAAGCTTTCTTT.